This T cell receptor (beta chain) appears in the sequencing data of a study of cytomegalovirus exposure and HLA in healthy donors. Only a few counts were recorded for this clone. Its antigen is undetermined. Study findings and constraints: Among the CMV-associated chains, three were confirmed in vitro as specific for CMV antigens.

Here immunoSEQ multiplex PCR was the method, and the copy in TCRdb shows in-frame clones only, minus some. The data show some 320,000 clones, 87% seen once. CDR3 length equals 14 residues. V lost 3 bases to trimming and J lost 0 bases, with 9 bases between them. The germline CDR1 and CDR2 sequences are SGHRS and YFSETQ. This TCR came from a woman under 40 in good health and CMV-seropositive. The specimen sequenced was PBMCs. The chain couples TRBV5-1 to TRBJ1-1; D gene uncertain. Here the CDR3 DNA reads TGCGCCAGCAGCTCACAAACCGTGAACACTGAAGCTTTCTTT. This encodes CASSSQTVNTEAFF.